This TCR beta chain was obtained from a study of blood T cells in healthy people across ages. The table lists this clonotype with a few counts. Germline V CDR1 and CDR2: SNHLY, FYNNEI. The V end lost 7 bases, the J end lost 4 bases, and 19 bases lay between the germline ends. This CDR3 has 15 amino acids. Together with a sample-barcoded 5' primer, a J-beta primer mix was included in a second PCR lasting roughly 6 to 12 cycles. Each CDR3 protein is one row after TCRdb ran MiXCR on the 5' RACE reads. The sample shows 700,000 to 950,000 distinct CDR3 sequences, around 46% of them seen only once. The specimen sequenced was blood. The chain is built from TRBV2 and TRBJ2-5, with D possibly TRBD1 on 6 matching bases. The receptor's source is an older woman in good health. The CDR3 loop reads CASTITQGQGETQYF. The DNA for the CDR3 is TGTGCCAGCACCATCACACAGGGACAAGGAGAGACCCAGTACTTC.